Below are 13 T cell receptor beta chains sequenced from a single sample in a study of OX40 agonist ivuxolimab in advanced cancers. Some clones are missing from TCRdb's copy, which holds only in-frame ones; the method was immunoSEQ multiplex PCR. The top ten hold around 0.33% of the sample, which has 65,000 to 80,000 clones, roughly nine tenths seen once. Sequences were derived from CD4+ or CD8+ T cells sorted from blood, sampled in a trial of the OX40 agonist ivuxolimab. These receptor sequences come from an adult with an advanced solid tumor such as melanoma, head and neck, liver or kidney cancer.

The V gene is TRBV4-3, the J gene TRBJ2-7; 13 bases map to TRBD2. Germline V CDR1 and CDR2: LGHNA, YSLEER. With 4 bases clipped from V and 4 bases from J, the junction kept 16 bases outside the gene matches. This CDR3 comprises 19 residues. This CDR3 reads CASSRALPGLAGQLYEQYF. The CDR3, as DNA: TGCGCCAGCAGCCGAGCTTTACCGGGACTAGCGGGGCAACTATACGAGCAGTACTTC.

The V gene is TRBV19, the J gene TRBJ1-1; D gene uncertain. The V gene lost 9 bases and the J gene lost 3 bases, with 14 bases spanning the gap. Germline V CDR1 and CDR2: LNHDA, SQIVND (reference sequence). CDR3 length equals 13 residues. The CDR3, as DNA: TGTGCCAGCAGCACAGCGACCGACACTGAAGCTTTCTTT. It yields the protein CASSTATDTEAFF.

This chain links TRBV5-6 with TRBJ2-5; D is possibly TRBD2 (6 bases). Germline CDR1 SGHDT, CDR2 YYEEEE. Deletions cut 1 base from V and 5 bases from J, with 15 bases between. The CDR3 is 15 residues long. CDR3 protein: CASSLSGHRTETQYF. The CDR3 region has the DNA TGTGCCAGCAGCTTGAGCGGGCACAGGACGGAGACCCAGTACTTC.

V usage is TRBV18 and J usage is TRBJ2-7, with 7 bases lining up with TRBD1. Germline CDR1 reads KGHSH; CDR2 reads LQKENI. The V gene end was trimmed by 3 bases and the J gene end by 2 bases; junction bases not matched to a gene: 7. The CDR3 runs to 15 residues. The CDR3 DNA follows: TGTGCCAGCTCACCGGGTGGACAGGATCCCTACGAGCAGTACTTC. Translating gives CASSPGGQDPYEQYF.

This clone was counted a single time. The J gene is TRBJ2-5, the V gene TRBV21-1; no DNA check was done on the table's D call, TRBD2. TRBV21-1 is labeled a pseudogene. The CDR3 runs 17 residues. The CDR3 sequence: CASSKVGDYPGQETQYF. For the CDR3, the DNA is TGTGCCAGCAGCAAAGTCGGGGACTACCCGGGCCAAGAGACCCAGTACTTC.

The chain joins TRBV6-5 to TRBJ2-7, with D maybe TRBD1 (6 bases). This CDR3 is built from 15 residues. Germline CDR1 is MNHEY and CDR2 is SVGAGI. Trimming shortened V by 4 bases and J by 0 bases, and 13 bases separated the two germline ends. The CDR3 nucleotides are TGTGCCAGCAGTTTAGAGACAGGAGCCTCCTACGAGCAGTACTTC. This translates into CASSLETGASYEQYF.

The chain links TRBV6-1 to TRBJ1-6; no definite D call. The germline V gene encodes CDR1 MNHNS and CDR2 SASEGT. The V and J ends lost 6 bases and 10 bases respectively, with 19 bases between them. The CDR3 runs to 15 residues. The CDR3 DNA reads as TGTGCCAGCAGGGCCACGGACGGAGCCCACTCACCCCTCCACTTT. It specifies CASRATDGAHSPLHF.

The V call is TRBV6-6, the J call TRBJ2-7; the match to TRBD1 covers 10 bases. V lost 7 bases and J lost 5; bases outside the gene matches: 8. Germline V gene data show CDR1 as MNHNY and CDR2 as SVGAGI (reference sequence). There are 14 residues in the CDR3. In DNA form, the CDR3 reads TGTGCCAGCACTTCCCCGGGACAGGGGAACGAGCAGTACTTC. It is translated as CASTSPGQGNEQYF.

The chain uses TRBV5-1 and TRBJ1-2, with 7 bases that match TRBD1. Trimming removed 3 bases from V and 4 bases from J; junction bases left unmatched: 9. Germline V gene data show CDR1 as SGHRS and CDR2 as YFSETQ. This CDR3 has 15 amino acids. CDR3 sequence (DNA): TGCGCCAGCAGCTCGCAGGTGACAGGGATCTATGGCTACACCTTC. It encodes CASSSQVTGIYGYTF. Full variable domain (missing parts from reference TRBV5-1 and TRBJ1-2): KAGVTQTPRYLIKTRGQQVTLSCSPISGHRSVSWYQQTPGQGLQFLFEYFSETQRNKGNFPGRFSGRQFSNSRSEMNVSTLELGDSALYLCASSSQVTGIYGYTFGSGTRLTVV.

The rearrangement joins TRBV18 to TRBJ2-2, with TRBD1 matching over 7 bases. V lost 2 bases, J lost 5 bases, and 5 bases stayed unmatched. Germline values: CDR1 KGHSH, CDR2 LQKENI. CDR3 length: 15 residues. CDR3 nucleotide sequence: TGTGCCAGCTCACCAAGAGACAGGGAAACCGGGGAGCTGTTTTTT. Translation: CASSPRDRETGELFF.

The J gene is TRBJ1-1, the V gene TRBV19; tentatively, D is TRBD1 (5 bases). From germline, CDR1 is LNHDA and CDR2 SQIVND (reference sequence). The CDR3 is 13 residues long. The V gene lost 3 bases and the J gene lost 5 bases, with 10 bases spanning the gap. The CDR3 coding sequence is TGTGCCAGTAGTATTTCCCGGGGGACTGAAGCTTTCTTT. Protein: CASSISRGTEAFF.

The gene calls are TRBV11-2 and TRBJ1-6; maybe TRBD1 (5 bases). The CDR3 is 13 residues long. V lost 4 bases and J 7 bases, leaving 8 bases between the germline ends. The germline gives CDR1 SGHAT, CDR2 FQNNGV. The CDR3 DNA reads as TGTGCCAGCAGCTATCCAGGGAATTCACCCCTCCACTTT. It codes for CASSYPGNSPLHF.

The V and J genes are TRBV4-2 and TRBJ2-7; the match to TRBD1 covers 8 bases. In germline, CDR1 is LGHNA, CDR2 YNFKEQ. V lost 1 base to trimming and J lost 0 bases; unmatched junction nucleotides: 8. The CDR3 extends over 17 amino acids. The CDR3 DNA reads as TGTGCCAGCAGCCAAGCTGGACAGGGCCATCTCTCCTACGAGCAGTACTTC. Protein sequence: CASSQAGQGHLSYEQYF.